Sequencing of this T cell receptor (beta chain) was carried out in a study of blood T cell repertoires in COVID-19. Study-level information: Samples came from the United States, Italy and Spain, spanning acute and convalescent COVID-19. PBMCs, B-cell-depleted T cells, or T cells were the source of the cDNA or gDNA that made up the material.

Source study methods: Amplification of reference gene primers provided the estimated nucleated cell counts. The repertoire was sequenced with immunoSEQ multiplex PCR; TCRdb's copy has only in-frame clones and lacks some. The V and J calls and clone size come from that table; D and trimming were worked out from the DNA. The repertoire holds over 75,000 clones, with 80% as singletons. This CDR3 comprises 15 residues. The ends lost 3 bases at V and 1 base at J; junction bases unmatched: 4. Looked up from germline, CDR1 is MDHEN and CDR2 is SYDVKM. The receptor was isolated from a woman in her seventies with acute or convalescent COVID-19. Input material: peripheral blood. The chain carries TRBV28 and TRBJ2-3; 7 bases align to TRBD1. CDR3 sequence (DNA): TGTGCCAGCAGTTTCCCAGGGGGAGGCACAGATACGCAGTATTTT. Encoded protein: CASSFPGGGTDTQYF. Using reference TRBV28 and TRBJ2-3 for the parts outside the CDR3, the full variable domain is DVKVTQSSRYLVKRTGEKVFLECVQDMDHENMFWYRQDPGLGLRLIYFSYDVKMKEKGDIPEGYSVSREKKERFSLILESASTNQTSMYLCASSFPGGGTDTQYFGPGTRLTVL.